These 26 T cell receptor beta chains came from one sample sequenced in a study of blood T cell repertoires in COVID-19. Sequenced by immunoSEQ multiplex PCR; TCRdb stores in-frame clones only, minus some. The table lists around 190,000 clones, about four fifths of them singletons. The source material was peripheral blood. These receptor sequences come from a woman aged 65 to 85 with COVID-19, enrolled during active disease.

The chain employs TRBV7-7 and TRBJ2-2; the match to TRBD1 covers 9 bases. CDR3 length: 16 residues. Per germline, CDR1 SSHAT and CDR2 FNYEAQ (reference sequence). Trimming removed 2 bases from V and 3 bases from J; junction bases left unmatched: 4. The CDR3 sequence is CASSLQQGADTGELFF. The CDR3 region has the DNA TGTGCCAGCAGCTTACAACAGGGGGCCGACACCGGGGAGCTGTTTTTT.

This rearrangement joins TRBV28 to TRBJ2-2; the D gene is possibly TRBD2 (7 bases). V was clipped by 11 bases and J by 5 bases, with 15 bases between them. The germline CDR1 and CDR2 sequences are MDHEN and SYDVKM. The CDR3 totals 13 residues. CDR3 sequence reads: CAGRGSGTGELFF. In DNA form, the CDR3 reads TGTGCCGGGAGGGGGAGCGGGACCGGGGAGCTGTTTTTT.

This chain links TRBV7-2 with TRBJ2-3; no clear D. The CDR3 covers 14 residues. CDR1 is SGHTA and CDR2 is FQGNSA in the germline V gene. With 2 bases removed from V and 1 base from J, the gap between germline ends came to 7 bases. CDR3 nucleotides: TGTGCCAGCAGCTTAAGTCCGGGCACAGATACGCAGTATTTT. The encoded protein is CASSLSPGTDTQYF. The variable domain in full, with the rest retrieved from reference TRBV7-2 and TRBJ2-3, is GAGVSQSPSNKVTEKGKDVELRCDPISGHTALYWYRQSLGQGLEFLIYFQGNSAPDKSGLPSDRFSAERTGGSVSTLTIQRTQQEDSAVYLCASSLSPGTDTQYFGPGTRLTVL.

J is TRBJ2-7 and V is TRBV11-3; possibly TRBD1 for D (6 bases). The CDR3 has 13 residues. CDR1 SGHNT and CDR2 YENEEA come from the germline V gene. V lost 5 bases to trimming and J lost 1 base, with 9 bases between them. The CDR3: CASSTGQSYEQYF. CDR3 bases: TGTGCCAGCAGCACTGGACAGTCCTACGAGCAGTACTTC.

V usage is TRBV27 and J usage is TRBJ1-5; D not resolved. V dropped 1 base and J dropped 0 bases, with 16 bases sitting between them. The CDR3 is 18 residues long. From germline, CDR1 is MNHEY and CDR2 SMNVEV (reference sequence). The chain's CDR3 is CASSLYPPAGYSNQPQHF. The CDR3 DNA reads TGTGCCAGCAGTTTATATCCCCCGGCCGGGTATAGCAATCAGCCCCAGCATTTT.

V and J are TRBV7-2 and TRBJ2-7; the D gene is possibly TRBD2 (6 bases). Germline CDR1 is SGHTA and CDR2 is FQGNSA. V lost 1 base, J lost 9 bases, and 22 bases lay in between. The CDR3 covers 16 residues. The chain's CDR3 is CASSLVGSGVSVGQYF. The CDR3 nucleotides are TGTGCCAGCAGCTTAGTCGGGTCGGGAGTTTCTGTCGGGCAGTACTTC.

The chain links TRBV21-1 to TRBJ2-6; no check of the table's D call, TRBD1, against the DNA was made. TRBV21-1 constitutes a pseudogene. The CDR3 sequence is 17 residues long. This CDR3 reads CASSKGAGASGANVLTF. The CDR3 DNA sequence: TGTGCCAGCAGCAAAGGTGCAGGGGCCTCTGGGGCCAACGTCCTGACTTTC.

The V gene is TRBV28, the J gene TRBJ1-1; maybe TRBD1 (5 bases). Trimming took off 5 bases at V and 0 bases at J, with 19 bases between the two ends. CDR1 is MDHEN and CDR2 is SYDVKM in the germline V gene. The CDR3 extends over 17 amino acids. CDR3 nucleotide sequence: TGTGCCAGCAGTCCGACATTAACAACAGGCGTGAACACTGAAGCTTTCTTT. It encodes CASSPTLTTGVNTEAFF. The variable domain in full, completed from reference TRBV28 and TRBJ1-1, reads DVKVTQSSRYLVKRTGEKVFLECVQDMDHENMFWYRQDPGLGLRLIYFSYDVKMKEKGDIPEGYSVSREKKERFSLILESASTNQTSMYLCASSPTLTTGVNTEAFFGQGTRLTVV.

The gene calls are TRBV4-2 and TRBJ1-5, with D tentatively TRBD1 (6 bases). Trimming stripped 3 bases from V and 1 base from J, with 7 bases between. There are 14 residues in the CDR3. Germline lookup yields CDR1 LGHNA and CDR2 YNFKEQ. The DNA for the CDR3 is TGTGCCAGCAGCCATGGGGGCAGCAATCAGCCCCAGCATTTT. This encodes CASSHGGSNQPQHF.

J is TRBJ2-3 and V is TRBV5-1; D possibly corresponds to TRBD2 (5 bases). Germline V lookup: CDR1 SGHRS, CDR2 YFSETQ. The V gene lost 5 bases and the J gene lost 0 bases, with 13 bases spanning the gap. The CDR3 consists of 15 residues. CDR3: CASRNIRGSTDTQYF. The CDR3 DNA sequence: TGCGCCAGCAGAAACATCCGGGGAAGCACAGATACGCAGTATTTT.

CDR3 sequence (DNA): TGTGCCACCAGCAGAGATCGGCTCGGAGGCAACACCGGGGAGCTGTTTTTT. Protein: CATSRDRLGGNTGELFF. V and J are TRBV15 and TRBJ2-2, with D perhaps TRBD2 (5 bases). Trimming took 0 bases from V and 2 from J, leaving 13 bases between them. This CDR3 is built from 17 residues. Germline CDR1 and CDR2: LNHNV and YYDKDF (reference sequence).

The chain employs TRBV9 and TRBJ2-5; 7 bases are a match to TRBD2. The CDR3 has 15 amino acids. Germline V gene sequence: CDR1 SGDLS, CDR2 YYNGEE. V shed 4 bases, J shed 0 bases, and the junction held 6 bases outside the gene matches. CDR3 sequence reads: CASSPAGEYQETQYF. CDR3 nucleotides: TGTGCCAGCAGCCCCGCGGGGGAGTACCAAGAGACCCAGTACTTC.

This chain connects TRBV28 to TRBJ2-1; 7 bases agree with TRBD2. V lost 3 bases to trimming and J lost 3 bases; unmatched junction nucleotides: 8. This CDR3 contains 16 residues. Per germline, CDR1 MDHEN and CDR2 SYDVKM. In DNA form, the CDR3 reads TGTGCCAGCAGTTTGGAGGCGGGAGCGTTCTACAATGAGCAGTTCTTC. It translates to CASSLEAGAFYNEQFF.

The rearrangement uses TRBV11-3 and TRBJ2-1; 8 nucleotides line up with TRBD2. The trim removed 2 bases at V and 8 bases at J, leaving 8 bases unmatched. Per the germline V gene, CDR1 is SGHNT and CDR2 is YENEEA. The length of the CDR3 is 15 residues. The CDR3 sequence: CASSLRISGSDEQFF. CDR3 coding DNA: TGTGCCAGCAGCTTAAGGATAAGCGGGAGCGATGAGCAGTTCTTC.

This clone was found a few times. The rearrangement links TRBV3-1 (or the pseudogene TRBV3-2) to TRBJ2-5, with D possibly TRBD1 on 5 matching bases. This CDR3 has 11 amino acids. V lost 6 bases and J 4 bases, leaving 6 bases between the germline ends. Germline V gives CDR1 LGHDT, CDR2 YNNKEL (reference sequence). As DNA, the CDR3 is TGTGCCAGCAGAACAGGAGAGACCCAGTACTTC. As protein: CASRTGETQYF.

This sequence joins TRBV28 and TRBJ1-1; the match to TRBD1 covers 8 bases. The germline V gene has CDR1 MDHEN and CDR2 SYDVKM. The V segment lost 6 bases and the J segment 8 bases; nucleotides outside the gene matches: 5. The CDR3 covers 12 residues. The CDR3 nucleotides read TGTGCCAGCAGGAGGACAGGGTACGAAGCTTTCTTT. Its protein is CASRRTGYEAFF. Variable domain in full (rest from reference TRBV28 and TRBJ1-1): DVKVTQSSRYLVKRTGEKVFLECVQDMDHENMFWYRQDPGLGLRLIYFSYDVKMKEKGDIPEGYSVSREKKERFSLILESASTNQTSMYLCASRRTGYEAFFGQGTRLTVV.

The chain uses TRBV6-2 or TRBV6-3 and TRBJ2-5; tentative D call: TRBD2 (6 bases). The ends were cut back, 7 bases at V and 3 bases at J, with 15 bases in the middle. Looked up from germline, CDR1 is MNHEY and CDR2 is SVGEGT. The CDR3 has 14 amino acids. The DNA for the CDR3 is TGTGCCAGCACCCCCACGGGACTGAAAGAGACCCAGTACTTC. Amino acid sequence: CASTPTGLKETQYF.

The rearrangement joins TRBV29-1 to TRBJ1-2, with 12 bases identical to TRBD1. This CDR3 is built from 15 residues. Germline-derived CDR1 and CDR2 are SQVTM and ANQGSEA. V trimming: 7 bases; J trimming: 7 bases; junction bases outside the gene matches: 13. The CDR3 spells CSATGDRGHVRGYTF. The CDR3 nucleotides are TGCAGCGCCACCGGGGACAGGGGGCATGTACGTGGCTACACCTTC.

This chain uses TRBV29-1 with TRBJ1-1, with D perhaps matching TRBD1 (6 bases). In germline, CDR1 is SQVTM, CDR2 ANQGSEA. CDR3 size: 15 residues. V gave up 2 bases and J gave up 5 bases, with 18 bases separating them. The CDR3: CSVESGYREKTEAFF. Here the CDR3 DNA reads TGCAGCGTTGAAAGTGGATACAGGGAGAAGACTGAAGCTTTCTTT.

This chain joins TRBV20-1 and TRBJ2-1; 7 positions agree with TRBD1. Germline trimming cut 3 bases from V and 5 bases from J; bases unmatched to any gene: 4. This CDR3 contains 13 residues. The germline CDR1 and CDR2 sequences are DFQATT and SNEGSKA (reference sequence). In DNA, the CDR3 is TGCAGTGCTAGTTCAGGGGGTCACAATGAGCAGTTCTTC. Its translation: CSASSGGHNEQFF.

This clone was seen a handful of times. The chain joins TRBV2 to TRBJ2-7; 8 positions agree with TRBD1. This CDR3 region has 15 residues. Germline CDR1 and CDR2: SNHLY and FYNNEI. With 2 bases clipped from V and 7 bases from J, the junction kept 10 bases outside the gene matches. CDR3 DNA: TGTGCCAGCAGTGAATTACCCCAGGGGGCGCGAGAGCAGTACTTC. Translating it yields CASSELPQGAREQYF. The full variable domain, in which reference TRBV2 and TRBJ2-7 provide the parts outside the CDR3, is EPEVTQTPSHQVTQMGQEVILRCVPISNHLYFYWYRQILGQKVEFLVSFYNNEISEKSEIFDDQFSVERPDGSNFTLKIRSTKLEDSAMYFCASSELPQGAREQYFGPGTRLTVT.

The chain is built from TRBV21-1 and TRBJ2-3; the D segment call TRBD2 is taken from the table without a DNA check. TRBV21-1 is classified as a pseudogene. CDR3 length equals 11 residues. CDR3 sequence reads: CASRPSRLQYF. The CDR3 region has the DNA TGTGCCAGCAGACCTAGCAGATTGCAGTATTTT.

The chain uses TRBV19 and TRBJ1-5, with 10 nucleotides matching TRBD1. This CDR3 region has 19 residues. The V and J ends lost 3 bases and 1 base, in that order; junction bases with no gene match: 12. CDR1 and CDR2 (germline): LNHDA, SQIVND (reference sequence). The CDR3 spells CASSISGTGVHLSNQPQHF. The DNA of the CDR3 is TGTGCCAGTAGTATCTCCGGGACAGGGGTCCACTTAAGCAATCAGCCCCAGCATTTT.

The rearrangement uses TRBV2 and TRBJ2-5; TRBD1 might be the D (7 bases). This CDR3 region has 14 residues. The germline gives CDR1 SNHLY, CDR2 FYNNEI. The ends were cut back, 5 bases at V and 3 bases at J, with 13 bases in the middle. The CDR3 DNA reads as TGTGCCAGCAGTAGGGCAGGGGGGAAAGAGACCCAGTACTTC. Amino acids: CASSRAGGKETQYF.

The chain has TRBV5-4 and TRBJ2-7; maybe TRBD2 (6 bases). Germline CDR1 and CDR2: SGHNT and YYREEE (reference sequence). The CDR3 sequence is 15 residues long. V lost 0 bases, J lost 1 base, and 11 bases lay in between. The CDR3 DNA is TGTGCCAGCAGCTTGGATCCGACTAGTTCCTACGAGCAGTACTTC. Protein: CASSLDPTSSYEQYF.

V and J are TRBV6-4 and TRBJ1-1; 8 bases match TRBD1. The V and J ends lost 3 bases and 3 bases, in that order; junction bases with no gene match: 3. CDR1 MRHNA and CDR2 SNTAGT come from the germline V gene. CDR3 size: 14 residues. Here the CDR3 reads CASSEGRGHTEAFF. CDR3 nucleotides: TGTGCCAGCAGTGAAGGCAGGGGGCACACTGAAGCTTTCTTT.